These 25 T cell receptor beta chains were sequenced from one sample in a study of blood T cell repertoires in COVID-19. Only in-frame clones appear in the TCRdb table, and some are missing; sequencing was by immunoSEQ multiplex PCR. The sample lists under 150,000 clones; about 88% were seen once. Sequencing input: peripheral blood. Receptor source: a woman in her seventies who had recovered from COVID-19.

This clone was seen just once. V and J are TRBV9 and TRBJ1-6; D remains ambiguous. Trimming stripped 0 bases from V and 5 bases from J, with 12 bases between. The CDR3 contains 16 residues. Germline CDR1 reads SGDLS; CDR2 reads YYNGEE. CDR3 in DNA: TGTGCCAGCAGCGTAGCGGGCGGGTGGGATAATTCACCCCTCCACTTT. Amino acids: CASSVAGGWDNSPLHF. Based on the CDR3 plus reference TRBV9 and TRBJ1-6, the full variable domain is DSGVTQTPKHLITATGQRVTLRCSPRSGDLSVYWYQQSLDQGLQFLIQYYNGEERAKGNILERFSAQQFPDLHSELNLSSLELGDSALYFCASSVAGGWDNSPLHFGNGTRLTVT.

The chain links TRBV24-1 to TRBJ2-7, with D tentatively TRBD1 (6 bases). Germline V gene data show CDR1 as KGHDR and CDR2 as SFDVKD. The CDR3 is made up of 18 amino acids. V lost 0 bases, J lost 3 bases, and 20 bases lay in between. The CDR3 region has the DNA TGTGCCACCAGTGATTTGAACTTGGACAGAGGGGTTAGCTACGAGCAGTACTTC. Its protein product is CATSDLNLDRGVSYEQYF.

CDR3 loop: CASSQGQVGYTF. Here the CDR3 DNA reads TGTGCCAGCAGCCAAGGACAAGTGGGCTACACCTTC. V is TRBV7-2 and J is TRBJ1-2; possible D gene TRBD1, 5 bases. Germline lookup yields CDR1 SGHTA and CDR2 FQGNSA. This CDR3 spans 12 amino acids. V lost 5 bases, J lost 8 bases, and 12 bases lay in between. Drawing the rest from reference TRBV7-2 and TRBJ1-2, the complete variable domain is GAGVSQSPSNKVTEKGKDVELRCDPISGHTALYWYRQSLGQGLEFLIYFQGNSAPDKSGLPSDRFSAERTGGSVSTLTIQRTQQEDSAVYLCASSQGQVGYTFGSGTRLTVV.

The V gene is TRBV9, the J gene TRBJ2-6; a weak D match, TRBD1 (7 bases). V lost 0 bases, J lost 1 base, and 17 bases lay in between. Germline CDR1 is SGDLS and CDR2 is YYNGEE. The CDR3 is made up of 19 amino acids. For the CDR3, the DNA is TGTGCCAGCAGCGTAGCGGCAGGGGGGCGAGTATCTGGGGCCAACGTCCTGACTTTC. This encodes CASSVAAGGRVSGANVLTF.

This chain uses TRBV15 with TRBJ2-7; 8 positions match TRBD1. V lost 1 base, J lost 3 bases, and 11 bases stayed unmatched. The CDR3 runs to 17 residues. Germline-derived CDR1 and CDR2 are LNHNV and YYDKDF (reference sequence). The CDR3 bases are TGTGCCACCAGCAGAGTATGGGGACAGGCCCCACTCTACGAGCAGTACTTC. Translated: CATSRVWGQAPLYEQYF.

V usage is TRBV6-4 and J usage is TRBJ2-1; 12 bases are shared with TRBD1. CDR1 and CDR2 (germline): MRHNA, SNTAGT. The CDR3 runs 14 residues. J was trimmed by 12 bases and V by 9 bases; bases with no gene match: 12. CDR3 loop: CARSRDRGRKWQFF. The CDR3 DNA reads as TGTGCCAGAAGCCGGGACAGGGGGCGCAAATGGCAGTTCTTC.

The chain links TRBV6-5 to TRBJ1-2, with D tentatively TRBD1 (5 bases). Germline V gene sequence: CDR1 MNHEY, CDR2 SVGAGI. V shed 6 bases and J shed 2 bases, with 10 bases lying between them. The CDR3 length is 13 residues. CDR3 residues: CASRMDTNYGYTF. Here the CDR3 DNA reads TGTGCCAGCAGGATGGACACGAACTATGGCTACACCTTC.

The chain links TRBV28 to TRBJ1-1; 8 bases align to TRBD1. The CDR3 is 13 amino acids. The V gene's germline CDR1 is MDHEN and CDR2 SYDVKM. The ends lost 6 bases at V and 4 bases at J; junction bases unmatched: 4. The CDR3 reads CASRQGVGTEAFF. CDR3 in DNA: TGTGCCAGCAGACAGGGGGTCGGCACTGAAGCTTTCTTT.

The chain combines TRBV7-3 with TRBJ2-3, with D possibly matching TRBD2 (5 bases). Germline V gives CDR1 SGHTA, CDR2 FQGTGA. With 5 bases removed from V and 7 bases from J, the gap between germline ends came to 19 bases. The CDR3 length is 15 residues. The CDR3 coding sequence is TGTGCCAGCAGCCAAGGAGGCGCACACACGTATACGCAGTATTTT. Translated, it gives CASSQGGAHTYTQYF.

CDR3 DNA sequence: TGTGCCACCAGCAGAAGGGACAGGGGGAACACTGAAGCTTTCTTT. It specifies CATSRRDRGNTEAFF. The chain has TRBV15 and TRBJ1-1, with TRBD1 matching over 10 bases. Germline values: CDR1 LNHNV, CDR2 YYDKDF (reference sequence). The CDR3 has 15 residues. J gave up 1 base and V 2 bases, and 1 base lay outside the gene matches. The variable domain in full, completed from reference TRBV15 and TRBJ1-1, reads DAMVIQNPRYQVTQFGKPVTLSCSQTLNHNVMYWYQQKSSQAPKLLFHYYDKDFNNEADTPDNFQSRRPNTSFCFLDIRSPGLGDTAMYLCATSRRDRGNTEAFFGQGTRLTVV.

The chain uses TRBV29-1 and TRBJ2-3, with 7 positions matching TRBD1. The CDR3 runs 12 residues. Germline V gives CDR1 SQVTM, CDR2 ANQGSEA. V lost 7 bases, J lost 1 base, and 2 bases stayed unmatched. CDR3 sequence (DNA): TGCAGCGGTGGACAGGGCACAGATACGCAGTATTTT. It codes for CSGGQGTDTQYF.

This clone has just one count. The rearrangement joins TRBV6-5 to TRBJ1-4, with D hard to call. Germline CDR1 is MNHEY and CDR2 is SVGAGI. V shed 7 bases and J shed 4 bases, with 13 bases lying between them. The CDR3 has 14 residues. Written as DNA, the CDR3 is TGTGCCAGCAAAAAATCGGTACTTAATGAAAAACTGTTTTTT. Encoded protein: CASKKSVLNEKLFF.

The chain has TRBV7-9 and TRBJ2-7, with 7 bases fitting TRBD1. Germline trimming cut 6 bases from V and 2 bases from J; bases unmatched to any gene: 7. Germline CDR1 SEHNR, CDR2 FQNEAQ (reference sequence). The CDR3 has 14 amino acids. The CDR3 loop reads CASRSTGQAYEQYF. CDR3 coding DNA: TGTGCCAGCAGGTCGACAGGGCAAGCCTACGAGCAGTACTTC.

This rearrangement joins TRBV6-5 to TRBJ2-1, with D possibly TRBD1 on 5 matching bases. Germline-derived CDR1 and CDR2 are MNHEY and SVGAGI. V dropped 1 base and J dropped 8 bases, with 12 bases sitting between them. The CDR3 has 14 amino acids. The CDR3 here is CASSYLLRGHEQFF. In DNA, the CDR3 is TGTGCCAGCAGTTACTTACTTAGGGGTCATGAGCAGTTCTTC.

The chain joins TRBV14 to TRBJ1-3, with a weak D call TRBD1 (5 bases). V lost 4 bases, J lost 0 bases, and 10 bases lay in between. The germline gives CDR1 SGHDN, CDR2 FVKESK. This CDR3 is built from 15 residues. The CDR3 sequence is CASSLLGASGNTIYF. The CDR3 DNA is TGTGCCAGCAGCCTACTTGGGGCCTCTGGAAACACCATATATTTT.

This chain connects TRBV4-2 to TRBJ2-3; TRBD2 matches 10 bases. CDR3 length: 18 residues. Germline lookup yields CDR1 LGHNA and CDR2 YNFKEQ. V lost 1 base to trimming and J lost 0 bases; unmatched junction nucleotides: 7. CDR3 sequence: CASSQAGTSVTSTDTQYF. DNA for the CDR3: TGTGCCAGCAGCCAAGCCGGGACTAGCGTTACTAGCACAGATACGCAGTATTTT.

The chain is built from TRBV28 and TRBJ1-5, with D possibly being TRBD1 (6 bases). The CDR3 runs to 14 residues. CDR1 and CDR2 from the germline V gene are MDHEN and SYDVKM. V lost 3 bases and J 4 bases, leaving 10 bases between the germline ends. The CDR3 protein is CASSFPGTNQPQHF. The DNA of the CDR3 is TGTGCCAGCAGTTTCCCTGGGACAAATCAGCCCCAGCATTTT. The full variable domain, its missing parts supplied by reference TRBV28 and TRBJ1-5, is DVKVTQSSRYLVKRTGEKVFLECVQDMDHENMFWYRQDPGLGLRLIYFSYDVKMKEKGDIPEGYSVSREKKERFSLILESASTNQTSMYLCASSFPGTNQPQHFGDGTRLSIL.

The rearrangement uses TRBV2 and TRBJ1-2, with D tentatively TRBD1 (5 bases). V gave up 2 bases and J gave up 8 bases, with 6 bases separating them. The CDR3 totals 11 residues. CDR1 SNHLY and CDR2 FYNNEI come from the germline V gene. The CDR3 nucleotides read TGTGCCAGCAGTGAACGGGGGGGCTACACCTTC. This sequence encodes CASSERGGYTF.

The chain joins TRBV4-3 to TRBJ2-3; 9 bases agree with TRBD2. The germline CDR1 and CDR2 sequences are LGHNA and YSLEER. The J segment lost 8 bases and the V segment lost 1 base, leaving 7 bases of the junction unmatched. This CDR3 is built from 15 residues. In DNA form, the CDR3 reads TGCGCCAGCAGCCAAGTGGTAGCGGGGGAGATTACGCAGTATTTT. As protein: CASSQVVAGEITQYF.

The V and J genes are TRBV11-3 and TRBJ2-2, with unresolved D. Per germline, CDR1 SGHNT and CDR2 YENEEA. This CDR3 is built from 13 residues. The ends were cut back, 0 bases at V and 5 bases at J, with 4 bases in the middle. The CDR3 DNA reads as TGTGCCAGCAGCTTAGACCGGACCGGGGAGCTGTTTTTT. Its protein is CASSLDRTGELFF.

The chain links TRBV5-4 to TRBJ1-4; 8 nucleotides match TRBD1. The CDR3 has 13 residues. The V segment lost 4 bases and the J segment 7 bases; nucleotides outside the gene matches: 3. Germline CDR1 and CDR2: SGHNT and YYREEE (reference sequence). The CDR3 nucleotides read TGTGCCAGCAGCCGAGACAGGGGTGAAAAACTGTTTTTT. This sequence encodes CASSRDRGEKLFF.

There are a few counts of this clone. The sample carries other DNA sequences with the same CDR3. V and J are TRBV5-6 and TRBJ2-2; D ambiguous. The ends were cut back, 0 bases at V and 7 bases at J, with 4 bases in the middle. Germline CDR1 SGHDT, CDR2 YYEEEE. This CDR3 spans 12 amino acids. Written as DNA, the CDR3 is TGTGCCAGCAGCTTGGGAGGCGGGGAGCTGTTTTTT. It codes for CASSLGGGELFF.

The rearrangement uses TRBV3-1 (or the pseudogene TRBV3-2) and TRBJ2-1, with D perhaps TRBD2 (6 bases). The CDR3 spans 13 residues. The germline gives CDR1 LGHDT, CDR2 YNNKEL (reference sequence). Deletions cut 4 bases from V and 6 bases from J, with 10 bases between. The CDR3 DNA reads TGTGCCAGCAGCCGGGGAGGCCCCAATGAGCAGTTCTTC. It encodes CASSRGGPNEQFF.

This chain links TRBV27 with TRBJ1-2; TRBD1 is a possible D gene (5 bases). Germline V CDR1 and CDR2: MNHEY, SMNVEV (reference sequence). Between the trimmed V and J ends, which lost 7 bases and 2 bases, there was a span of 11 bases. This CDR3 comprises 13 residues. CDR3 loop: CASTLGPNYGYTF. The CDR3 coding sequence is TGTGCCAGCACCTTGGGGCCCAACTATGGCTACACCTTC.

This chain links TRBV27 with TRBJ2-2; D ambiguous. Trimming cost V 0 bases and J 4 bases, with 3 bases left between them. Germline V gives CDR1 MNHEY, CDR2 SMNVEV (reference sequence). The CDR3 runs 13 residues. The CDR3 coding sequence is TGTGCCAGCAGTTTATCTCGCACCGGGGAGCTGTTTTTT. This translates into CASSLSRTGELFF.